This TCR beta chain was obtained from a study of blood T cell repertoires in COVID-19. The trim removed 3 bases at V and 5 bases at J, leaving 8 bases unmatched. The CDR3 loop spans 15 amino acids. Per germline, CDR1 SGDLS and CDR2 YYNGEE. Some clones are missing from TCRdb's copy, which holds only in-frame ones; the method was immunoSEQ multiplex PCR. The sample shows fewer than 200,000 clones, around 90% of them seen only once. Sequencing was performed on PBMCs or T cells enriched from blood (not recorded which). The receptor was isolated from a woman younger than 35 who had recovered from COVID-19. This chain joins TRBV9 and TRBJ1-1; 9 bases match TRBD1. The CDR3 loop reads CASSAIDRGWTEAFF. The CDR3, as DNA: TGTGCCAGCAGCGCCATCGACAGGGGGTGGACTGAAGCTTTCTTT. The full variable domain, rest sourced from reference TRBV9 and TRBJ1-1, is DSGVTQTPKHLITATGQRVTLRCSPRSGDLSVYWYQQSLDQGLQFLIQYYNGEERAKGNILERFSAQQFPDLHSELNLSSLELGDSALYFCASSAIDRGWTEAFFGQGTRLTVV.